The rows below give T cell receptor beta chains drawn from one sample of a study of blood T cell repertoires in COVID-19. The method was immunoSEQ multiplex PCR; TCRdb's version includes in-frame clones alone and lacks a portion of them. The table has about 110,000 clones, over 60% seen once. Sequencing input: peripheral blood. The receptors stem from a woman older than 75 with active or convalescent COVID-19. CDR3s include the opening cysteine and the closing phenylalanine or tryptophan. Fields, in order: J gene, V gene, clone size, D gene, CDR3 DNA, CDR3 protein. D genes are given only for firm matches. Rows give clone size only sometimes, using once, few, many, or a class for an expanded clone.

j_gene: TRBJ2-3
v_gene: TRBV4-1
abundance: NA
d_gene: NA
CDR3nt: TGCGCCAGCAGCGTACAGGGTGTCTTCCCAGATACGCAGTATTTT
CDR3aa: CASSVQGVFPDTQYF

j_gene: TRBJ2-3
v_gene: TRBV10-3
abundance: once
d_gene: TRBD2
CDR3nt: TGTGCCATCAGGGATAGCGGGAGGGCGGCAGATACGCAGTATTTT
CDR3aa: CAIRDSGRAADTQYF

j_gene: TRBJ2-7
v_gene: TRBV19
abundance: NA
d_gene: TRBD1
CDR3nt: TGTGCCAGTAGTATAAGCAGACAGGGCGCCCACGAGCAGTACTTC
CDR3aa: CASSISRQGAHEQYF

j_gene: TRBJ2-1
v_gene: TRBV28
abundance: NA
d_gene: NA
CDR3nt: TGTGCCAGCAGTTTATTCGTTTCCCTCTCCTACAATGAGCAGTTCTTC
CDR3aa: CASSLFVSLSYNEQFF

j_gene: TRBJ2-7
v_gene: TRBV4-3
abundance: NA
d_gene: NA
CDR3nt: TGCGCCAGCAGCCAAGAACGGGACTCCATCTACGAGCAGTACTTC
CDR3aa: CASSQERDSIYEQYF

j_gene: TRBJ1-2
v_gene: TRBV7-2
abundance: NA
d_gene: NA
CDR3nt: TGTGCCAGCCCCTTTGGGCCGGGGCGGGGTGGCTACACCTTC
CDR3aa: CASPFGPGRGGYTF

j_gene: TRBJ1-4
v_gene: TRBV5-5
abundance: NA
d_gene: NA
CDR3nt: TGTGCCAGCAGCCTCAACGCGGGGGTAGGCGAAAAACTGTTTTTT
CDR3aa: CASSLNAGVGEKLFF

j_gene: TRBJ1-5
v_gene: TRBV6-2/TRBV6-3
abundance: NA
d_gene: TRBD1
CDR3nt: TGTGCCAGCAGTTCCCGGACAGGTCGGCCCCAGCATTTT
CDR3aa: CASSSRTGRPQHF

j_gene: TRBJ2-1
v_gene: TRBV21-1
abundance: NA
d_gene: NA
CDR3nt: TGTGCCAGCAGCAAAGGGGGCGTTCGGCTAGCGGGATCCCATGAGCAGTTCTTC
CDR3aa: CASSKGGVRLAGSHEQFF

j_gene: TRBJ2-7
v_gene: TRBV28
abundance: NA
d_gene: TRBD2
CDR3nt: TGTGCCTCCCACCGGGCGAGCGGGAGCTACGAGCAGTACTTC
CDR3aa: CASHRASGSYEQYF

j_gene: TRBJ2-7
v_gene: TRBV27
abundance: NA
d_gene: NA
CDR3nt: TGTGCCAGCAGTCCCGGACAGCCGCTCCACGAGCAGTACTTC
CDR3aa: CASSPGQPLHEQYF

j_gene: TRBJ2-2
v_gene: TRBV5-1
abundance: NA
d_gene: TRBD1
CDR3nt: TGCGCCAGCAGCATGACAGGGGGTCGCACCGGGGAGCTGTTTTTT
CDR3aa: CASSMTGGRTGELFF

j_gene: TRBJ2-1
v_gene: TRBV7-7
abundance: NA
d_gene: TRBD1
CDR3nt: TGTGCCAGCAGCTTAGACGGGACAGGGGGCTATGAGCAGTTCTTC
CDR3aa: CASSLDGTGGYEQFF

j_gene: TRBJ1-1
v_gene: TRBV6-5
abundance: NA
d_gene: NA
CDR3nt: TGTGCCAGCCGGTGGGGGACACTGAACACTGAAGCTTTCTTT
CDR3aa: CASRWGTLNTEAFF

j_gene: TRBJ1-3
v_gene: TRBV13
abundance: NA
d_gene: NA
CDR3nt: TGTGCCAGCAGCCGAGCGAGGGCGAGCTCTGGAAACACCATATATTTT
CDR3aa: CASSRARASSGNTIYF

j_gene: TRBJ1-5
v_gene: TRBV3-1/TRBV3-2
abundance: NA
d_gene: TRBD1
CDR3nt: TGTGCCAGCAGCATCGGACAGGGAAATCAGCCCCAGCATTTT
CDR3aa: CASSIGQGNQPQHF

j_gene: TRBJ2-3
v_gene: TRBV28
abundance: NA
d_gene: TRBD2
CDR3nt: TGTGCCAGCAGTTTTGCCGGGACTAGCCCGAGCACAGATACGCAGTATTTT
CDR3aa: CASSFAGTSPSTDTQYF

j_gene: TRBJ2-7
v_gene: TRBV5-1
abundance: NA
d_gene: NA
CDR3nt: TGCGCCAGCAGCTTGGGCACAGGGCAGGGAGCCGAGCAGTACTTC
CDR3aa: CASSLGTGQGAEQYF

j_gene: TRBJ2-7
v_gene: TRBV27
abundance: NA
d_gene: TRBD1
CDR3nt: TGTGCCAGCAGTTTAATCTTGGGACAGGGGGCCTACGAGCAGTACTTC
CDR3aa: CASSLILGQGAYEQYF

j_gene: TRBJ1-2
v_gene: TRBV7-2
abundance: NA
d_gene: TRBD1
CDR3nt: TGTGCCAGCAGCTTACAGGGGGCGCAGATCTATGGCTACACCTTC
CDR3aa: CASSLQGAQIYGYTF

j_gene: TRBJ2-3
v_gene: TRBV15
abundance: NA
d_gene: TRBD2
CDR3nt: TGTGCCACCAGCCCGGGACTATCACACACAGATACGCAGTATTTT
CDR3aa: CATSPGLSHTDTQYF

j_gene: TRBJ2-3
v_gene: TRBV7-9
abundance: NA
d_gene: NA
CDR3nt: TGTGCCAGCAGCCCCCGGCTTTTAGCGGTCACAGATACGCAGTATTTT
CDR3aa: CASSPRLLAVTDTQYF

j_gene: TRBJ2-1
v_gene: TRBV4-1
abundance: once
d_gene: NA
CDR3nt: TGCGCCAGCAGCCAAGACGGGACACCCTACAATGAGCAGTTCTTC
CDR3aa: CASSQDGTPYNEQFF

j_gene: TRBJ2-2
v_gene: TRBV7-3
abundance: NA
d_gene: NA
CDR3nt: TGTGCCAGCAGCTTAACGGGCCGCGGGTTTGCCGGGGAGCTGTTTTTT
CDR3aa: CASSLTGRGFAGELFF

j_gene: TRBJ2-7
v_gene: TRBV5-8
abundance: NA
d_gene: NA
CDR3nt: TGTGCCAGCAGCTCCCACTACGAGCAGTACTTC
CDR3aa: CASSSHYEQYF

j_gene: TRBJ2-7
v_gene: TRBV18
abundance: NA
d_gene: TRBD1
CDR3nt: TGTGCCAGCTCACTCAGGCAGGGGGCTTTCGACGAGCAGTACTTC
CDR3aa: CASSLRQGAFDEQYF

j_gene: TRBJ2-3
v_gene: TRBV6-2/TRBV6-3
abundance: NA
d_gene: TRBD1
CDR3nt: TGTGCCAGCAGCCAACCGGGACAGGGCACAGATACGCAGTATTTT
CDR3aa: CASSQPGQGTDTQYF

j_gene: TRBJ2-1
v_gene: TRBV3-1/TRBV3-2
abundance: NA
d_gene: TRBD2
CDR3nt: TGTGCCAGCAGCCCCCCACGGCTAGCGGTGGCCCGCGAGCAGTTCTTC
CDR3aa: CASSPPRLAVAREQFF

j_gene: TRBJ1-2
v_gene: TRBV5-5
abundance: few
d_gene: NA
CDR3nt: TGTGCCAGCAGCCGGTGGCGGTTGATGAGCTACACCTTC
CDR3aa: CASSRWRLMSYTF

j_gene: TRBJ1-1
v_gene: TRBV7-9
abundance: NA
d_gene: TRBD1
CDR3nt: TGTGCCAGCAGCTCCCTGCCTCGACAGGGGGCGAAGCGGGAAGCTTTCTTT
CDR3aa: CASSSLPRQGAKREAFF

j_gene: TRBJ1-5
v_gene: TRBV2
abundance: NA
d_gene: NA
CDR3nt: TGTGCCAGCAGTGGAGGGGGTGGCAATCAGCCCCAGCATTTT
CDR3aa: CASSGGGGNQPQHF

j_gene: TRBJ2-1
v_gene: TRBV19
abundance: NA
d_gene: TRBD2
CDR3nt: TGTGCCAGTAGTGAACCGGGACTAGCGGTCAATGAGCAGTTCTTC
CDR3aa: CASSEPGLAVNEQFF

j_gene: TRBJ2-7
v_gene: TRBV5-1
abundance: NA
d_gene: TRBD2
CDR3nt: TGCGCCCTCCGGGGGGGGGAGCAGTACTTC
CDR3aa: CALRGGEQYF

j_gene: TRBJ2-7
v_gene: TRBV19
abundance: few
d_gene: TRBD1
CDR3nt: TGTGCCAGTAGTATTACCGGGACAGGGGGCAACGAGCAGTACTTC
CDR3aa: CASSITGTGGNEQYF

j_gene: TRBJ1-4
v_gene: TRBV11-2
abundance: NA
d_gene: TRBD1
CDR3nt: TGTGCCAGCAGCTTCGGGACAGCTAATGAAAAACTGTTTTTT
CDR3aa: CASSFGTANEKLFF

j_gene: TRBJ1-2
v_gene: TRBV5-6
abundance: NA
d_gene: NA
CDR3nt: TGTGCCAGCGGACAGTATTTCGTTTATGGCTACACCTTC
CDR3aa: CASGQYFVYGYTF

j_gene: TRBJ2-3
v_gene: TRBV11-2
abundance: once
d_gene: TRBD2
CDR3nt: TGTGCCAGCAGCTTAGAGAGGCTAGCGGGAGTAAAGTATTTT
CDR3aa: CASSLERLAGVKYF

j_gene: TRBJ2-3
v_gene: TRBV5-1
abundance: NA
d_gene: TRBD2
CDR3nt: TGCGCCAGCAGCGGACCGGGACTAGCGGGATCTGATACGCAGTATTTT
CDR3aa: CASSGPGLAGSDTQYF

j_gene: TRBJ2-7
v_gene: TRBV9
abundance: NA
d_gene: NA
CDR3nt: TGTGCCAGCAGCGTAGTGGACAGTGCCTACGAGCAGTACTTC
CDR3aa: CASSVVDSAYEQYF

j_gene: TRBJ1-1
v_gene: TRBV5-1
abundance: NA
d_gene: TRBD1
CDR3nt: TGCGCCAGCAGCCCACCTGGGACAGCCCTCTTAGCTTTCTTT
CDR3aa: CASSPPGTALLAFF

j_gene: TRBJ1-5
v_gene: TRBV9
abundance: many
d_gene: TRBD1
CDR3nt: TGTGCCAGCAGCCCCGGGACAGACCAGCCCCAGCATTTT
CDR3aa: CASSPGTDQPQHF

j_gene: TRBJ2-1
v_gene: TRBV7-2
abundance: NA
d_gene: TRBD1
CDR3nt: TGTGCCAGCAGCCCAGACAGGGATAATGAGCAGTTCTTC
CDR3aa: CASSPDRDNEQFF